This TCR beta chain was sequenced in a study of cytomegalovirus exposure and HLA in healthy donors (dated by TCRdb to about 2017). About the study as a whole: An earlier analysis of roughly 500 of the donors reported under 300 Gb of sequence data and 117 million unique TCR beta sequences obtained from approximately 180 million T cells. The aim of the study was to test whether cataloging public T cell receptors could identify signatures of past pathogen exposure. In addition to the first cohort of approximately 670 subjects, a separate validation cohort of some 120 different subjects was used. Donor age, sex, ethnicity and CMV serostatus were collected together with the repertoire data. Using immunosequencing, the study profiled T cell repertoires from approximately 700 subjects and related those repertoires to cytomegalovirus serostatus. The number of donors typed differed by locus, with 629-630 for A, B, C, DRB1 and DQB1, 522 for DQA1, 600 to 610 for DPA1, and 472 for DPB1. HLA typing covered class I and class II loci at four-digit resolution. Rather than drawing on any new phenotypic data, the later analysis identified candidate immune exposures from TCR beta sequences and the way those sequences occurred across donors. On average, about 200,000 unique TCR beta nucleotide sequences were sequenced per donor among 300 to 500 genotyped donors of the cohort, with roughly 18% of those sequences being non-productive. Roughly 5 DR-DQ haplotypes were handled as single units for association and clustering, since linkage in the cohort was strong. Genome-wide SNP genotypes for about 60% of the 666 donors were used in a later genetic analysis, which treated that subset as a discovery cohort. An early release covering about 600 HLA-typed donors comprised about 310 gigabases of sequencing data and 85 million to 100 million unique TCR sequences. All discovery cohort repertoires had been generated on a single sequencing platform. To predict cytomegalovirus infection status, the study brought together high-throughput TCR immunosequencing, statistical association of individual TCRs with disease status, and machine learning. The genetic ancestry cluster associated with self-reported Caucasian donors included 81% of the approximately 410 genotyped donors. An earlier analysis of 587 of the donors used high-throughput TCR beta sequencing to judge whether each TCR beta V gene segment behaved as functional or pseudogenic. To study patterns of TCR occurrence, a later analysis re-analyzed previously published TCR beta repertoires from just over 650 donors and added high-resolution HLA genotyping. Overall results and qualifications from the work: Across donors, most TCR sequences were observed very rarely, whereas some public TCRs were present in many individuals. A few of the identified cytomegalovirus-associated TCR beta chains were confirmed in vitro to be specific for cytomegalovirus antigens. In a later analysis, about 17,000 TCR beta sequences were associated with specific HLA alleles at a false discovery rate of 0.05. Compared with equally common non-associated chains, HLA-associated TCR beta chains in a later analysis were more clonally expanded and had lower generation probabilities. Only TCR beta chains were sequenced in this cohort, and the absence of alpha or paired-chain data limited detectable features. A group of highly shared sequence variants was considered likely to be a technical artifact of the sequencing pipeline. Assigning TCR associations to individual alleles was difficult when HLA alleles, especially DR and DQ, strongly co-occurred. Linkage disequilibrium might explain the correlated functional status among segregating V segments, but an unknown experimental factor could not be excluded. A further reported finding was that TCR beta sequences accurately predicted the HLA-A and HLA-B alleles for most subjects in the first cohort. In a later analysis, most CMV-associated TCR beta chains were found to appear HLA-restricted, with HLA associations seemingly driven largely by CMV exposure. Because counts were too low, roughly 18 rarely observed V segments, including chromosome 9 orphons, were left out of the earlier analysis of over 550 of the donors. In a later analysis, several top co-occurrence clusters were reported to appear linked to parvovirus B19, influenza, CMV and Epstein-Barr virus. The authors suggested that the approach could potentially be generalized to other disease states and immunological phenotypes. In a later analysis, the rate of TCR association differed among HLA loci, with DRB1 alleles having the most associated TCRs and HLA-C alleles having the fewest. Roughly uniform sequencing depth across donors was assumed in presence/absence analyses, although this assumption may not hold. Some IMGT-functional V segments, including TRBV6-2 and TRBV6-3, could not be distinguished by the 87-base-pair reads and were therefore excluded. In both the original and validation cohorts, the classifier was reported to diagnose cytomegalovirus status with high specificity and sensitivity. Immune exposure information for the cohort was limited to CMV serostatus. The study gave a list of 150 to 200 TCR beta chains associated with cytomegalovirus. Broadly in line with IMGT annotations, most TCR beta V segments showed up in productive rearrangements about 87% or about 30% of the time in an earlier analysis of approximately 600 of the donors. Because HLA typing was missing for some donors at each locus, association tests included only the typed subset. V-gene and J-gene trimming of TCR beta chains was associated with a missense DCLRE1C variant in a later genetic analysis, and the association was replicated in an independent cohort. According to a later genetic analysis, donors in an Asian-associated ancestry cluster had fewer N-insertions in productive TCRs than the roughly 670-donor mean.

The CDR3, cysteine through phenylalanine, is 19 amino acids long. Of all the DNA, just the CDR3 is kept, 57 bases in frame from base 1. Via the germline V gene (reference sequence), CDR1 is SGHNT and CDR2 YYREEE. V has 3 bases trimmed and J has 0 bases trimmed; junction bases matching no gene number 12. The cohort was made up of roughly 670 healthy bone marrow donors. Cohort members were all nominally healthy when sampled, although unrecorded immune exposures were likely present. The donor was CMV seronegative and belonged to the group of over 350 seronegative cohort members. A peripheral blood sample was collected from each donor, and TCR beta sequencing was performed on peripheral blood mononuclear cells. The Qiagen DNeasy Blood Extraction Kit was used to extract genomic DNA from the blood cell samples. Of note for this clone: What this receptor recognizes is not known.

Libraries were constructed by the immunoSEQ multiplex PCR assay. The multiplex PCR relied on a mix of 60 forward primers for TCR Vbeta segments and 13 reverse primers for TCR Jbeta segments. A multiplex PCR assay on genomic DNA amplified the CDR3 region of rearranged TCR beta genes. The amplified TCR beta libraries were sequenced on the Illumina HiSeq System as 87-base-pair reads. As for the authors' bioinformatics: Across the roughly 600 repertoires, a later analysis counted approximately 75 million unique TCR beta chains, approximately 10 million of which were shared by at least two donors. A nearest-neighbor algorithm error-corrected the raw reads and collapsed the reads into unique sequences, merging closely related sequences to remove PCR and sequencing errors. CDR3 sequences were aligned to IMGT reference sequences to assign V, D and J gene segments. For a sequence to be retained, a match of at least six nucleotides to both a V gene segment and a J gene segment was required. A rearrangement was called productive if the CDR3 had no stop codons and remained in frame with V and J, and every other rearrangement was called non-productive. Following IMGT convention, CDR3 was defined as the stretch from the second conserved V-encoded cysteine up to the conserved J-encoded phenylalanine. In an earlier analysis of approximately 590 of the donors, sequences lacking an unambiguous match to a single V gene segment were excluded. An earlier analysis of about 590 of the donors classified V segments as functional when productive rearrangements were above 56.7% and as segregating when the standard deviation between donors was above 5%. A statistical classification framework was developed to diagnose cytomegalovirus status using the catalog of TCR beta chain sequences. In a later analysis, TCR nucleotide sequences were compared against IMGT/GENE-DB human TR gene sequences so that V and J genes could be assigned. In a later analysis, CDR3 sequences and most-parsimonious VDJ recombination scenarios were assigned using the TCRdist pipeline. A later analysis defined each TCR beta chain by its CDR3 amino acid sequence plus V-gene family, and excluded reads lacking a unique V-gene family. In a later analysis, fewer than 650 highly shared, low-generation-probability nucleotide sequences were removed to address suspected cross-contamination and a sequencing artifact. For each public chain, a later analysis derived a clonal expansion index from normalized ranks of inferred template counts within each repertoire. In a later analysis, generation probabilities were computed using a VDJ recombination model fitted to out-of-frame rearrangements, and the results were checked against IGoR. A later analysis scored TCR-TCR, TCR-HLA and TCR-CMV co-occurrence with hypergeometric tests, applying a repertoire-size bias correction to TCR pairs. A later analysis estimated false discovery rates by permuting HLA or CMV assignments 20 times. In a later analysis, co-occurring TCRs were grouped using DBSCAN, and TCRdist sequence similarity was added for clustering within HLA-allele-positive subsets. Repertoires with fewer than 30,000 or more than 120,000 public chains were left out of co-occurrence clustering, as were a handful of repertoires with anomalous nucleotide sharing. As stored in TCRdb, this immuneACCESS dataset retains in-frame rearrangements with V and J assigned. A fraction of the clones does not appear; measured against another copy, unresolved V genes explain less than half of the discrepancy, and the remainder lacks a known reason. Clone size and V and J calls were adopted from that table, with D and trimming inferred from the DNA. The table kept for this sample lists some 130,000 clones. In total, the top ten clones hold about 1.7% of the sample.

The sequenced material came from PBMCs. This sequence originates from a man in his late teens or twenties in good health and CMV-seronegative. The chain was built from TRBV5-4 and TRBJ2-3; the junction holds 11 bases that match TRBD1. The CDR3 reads CASSSDRDRGKTSTDTQYF. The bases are TGTGCCAGCAGCTCGGACCGGGACAGGGGGAAGACTAGCACAGATACGCAGTATTTT.